The entry below gives a single T cell receptor (beta chain) sequence along with its context. Its antigen is unknown. No much larger clone exists at a distance of one base, and base qualities are not known. These data come from a study of regulatory T cells in long-lasting Graves disease (dated by TCRdb to the early 2020s). Regarding the research as a whole: To count as having persistent Graves' disease, a patient had to have received antithyroid drug treatment for over 5 years with TSH receptor autoantibodies remaining persistently positive. Peripheral blood TCR sequencing and RNA sequencing compared persistent Graves' disease patients with newly diagnosed Graves' disease patients. The study was conducted in China and was registered as a clinical trial. A total of approximately 35 samples underwent TCR sequencing: around 13 from persistent and roughly 20 from newly diagnosed Graves' disease patients. On average, persistent Graves' disease patients in the clinical cohort had been on antithyroid drugs for approximately ten years. Overall study outcomes, separate from this receptor: Lower TCR Shannon entropy and fewer highly expanded clones were observed in persistent Graves' disease patients than in newly diagnosed patients, which suggested clonal expansion. The study examined only peripheral blood because the primary lesion, thyroid tissue, could not be accessed. TRBV28, TRBJ1-2 and TRBJ2-5 were preferentially used in persistent disease, while TRBV20-1 and TRBJ2-1 were favored in newly diagnosed disease. A larger number of public clonotypes was shared among persistent patients (fewer than 3,000) than among newly diagnosed patients (about 990). Sequencing and analysis were restricted to the TCR beta chain. The authors acknowledged the small sample size as a limitation that may reduce accuracy.

What this sample's time point label stands for: persistent/refractory GD, antithyroid drugs over 5 years with positive TRAb. For both TCR sequencing and RNA sequencing, RNA was extracted from PBMCs using TRIzol. The diagnosis of Graves' disease followed American Thyroid Association guidelines. Patients were recruited from an endocrinology department in Xi'an, China. From each patient, approximately 9 milliliters of peripheral blood was collected into an EDTA anticoagulant tube. Ficoll Paque Plus density gradient separation was used to isolate PBMCs, and no further T cell sorting was done. An Agilent 2100 Bioanalyzer and agarose gel were used to check RNA quality, while a NanoDrop 2000 measured RNA concentration. Libraries came from multiplex PCR. This sample was sequenced with an Illumina HiSeq 4000. To build TCR beta libraries, CDR3 regions were amplified by Arm-PCR using iRepertoire HTBI primers. Before sequencing, the PCR products went through gel purification. The authors' analysis ran thus. A total of roughly 58 TRBV and 14 TRBJ segments were identified across samples and were used for gene usage analysis of CDR3 amino acid clonotypes. COPE and FqMerger were used to merge filtered high-quality paired reads into contigs. BLAST was used to align contigs to the IMGT TRBV, TRBD and TRBJ reference genes, and CDR3 was defined following IMGT. Highly expanded clones were defined as clonotypes with a frequency above 0.1%. Repertoire diversity was measured by Shannon entropy, and V-J evenness by the Gini coefficient. A clonotype found in more than one individual was treated as public. TCRdb cleaned the public reads at Q25 with fastp, built clones with MiXCR and kept in-frame beta chains. Rows with one shared CDR3 protein collapse into an entry with the most common genes and DNA. TCRdb, not the authors, supplied the V and J calls. The sample includes fewer than 400,000 distinct CDR3 sequences, with 20% to 25% observed a single time. The leading ten clones occupy less than 25% of the sample.

The germline ends are 10 bases apart after V is trimmed by 3 bases and J by 1 base. The CDR3 starts with the cysteine, ends with the phenylalanine, and has 15 residues. Here the CDR3 DNA is all that survives: 45 bases in frame from base 1. CDR1 and CDR2, per the germline V gene, are SQVTM and ANQGSEA. The receptor was isolated from a female donor with Graves disease. Recombination linked TRBV29-1 to TRBJ2-6, with no D gene named confidently. This sample comprised peripheral blood mononuclear cells (PBMCs), obtained when the disease was refractory, from a patient treated with antithyroid drugs. The DNA sequence is TGCAGCGTTGACAGCCCTGAGTCTGGGGCCAACGTCCTGACTTTC. Its translation is CSVDSPESGANVLTF.